Presented here are 14 T cell receptor beta chains from one specimen sequenced in a study of blood T cell repertoires in COVID-19. Libraries were prepared by immunoSEQ multiplex PCR; TCRdb keeps only in-frame clonotypes and omits some of them. The table has about 200,000 clones, 80% to 85% seen once. The sequenced material came from PBMCs or T cells enriched from blood (not recorded which). These receptors were collected from a woman aged 25 to 39 who had been exposed to COVID-19.

The chain employs TRBV13 and TRBJ2-1; 7 nucleotides line up with TRBD2. Germline V gives CDR1 PRHDT, CDR2 FYEKMQ (reference sequence). V dropped 10 bases and J dropped 7; count of bases not matched to a gene: 13. This CDR3 has 14 residues. The CDR3 reads CATSEGSGVNEQFF. CDR3 DNA sequence: TGTGCCACGAGCGAGGGGAGCGGGGTTAATGAGCAGTTCTTC.

This rearrangement joins TRBV6-2 or TRBV6-3 to TRBJ1-5, with TRBD1 identical over 10 bases. The V and J ends lost 0 bases and 2 bases, in that order; junction bases with no gene match: 1. The germline gives CDR1 MNHEY, CDR2 SVGEGT. The CDR3 runs to 16 residues. CDR3 nucleotide sequence: TGTGCCAGCAGTTACTCGGACAGGGGGGGCAATCAGCCCCAGCATTTT. Translated: CASSYSDRGGNQPQHF.

V gene TRBV5-1 combines with J gene TRBJ2-1; 7 positions match TRBD1. This CDR3 has 14 amino acids. With 4 bases clipped from V and 8 bases from J, the junction kept 9 bases outside the gene matches. CDR1 SGHRS and CDR2 YFSETQ come from the germline V gene. The DNA of the CDR3 is TGCGCCAGCAGCATGGGACAGCCGCGCGATGAGCAGTTCTTC. It codes for CASSMGQPRDEQFF. Together with reference TRBV5-1 and TRBJ2-1, the CDR3 gives the full variable domain: KAGVTQTPRYLIKTRGQQVTLSCSPISGHRSVSWYQQTPGQGLQFLFEYFSETQRNKGNFPGRFSGRQFSNSRSEMNVSTLELGDSALYLCASSMGQPRDEQFFGPGTRLTVL.

This chain joins TRBV19 and TRBJ2-7; 7 bases align to TRBD1. Germline assignment: CDR1 LNHDA and CDR2 SQIVND (reference sequence). The V segment lost 7 bases and the J segment 3 bases; nucleotides outside the gene matches: 12. This CDR3 has 15 residues. Here the CDR3 reads CASTPSHRGNYEQYF. The CDR3 DNA reads TGTGCCAGTACGCCATCCCACAGGGGAAACTACGAGCAGTACTTC.

The chain joins TRBV6-5 to TRBJ1-2; D perhaps matches TRBD1 (6 bases). The CDR3 runs to 14 residues. Germline-derived CDR1 and CDR2 are MNHEY and SVGAGI. V was trimmed by 5 bases and J by 3 bases, leaving 13 bases between them. The CDR3 sequence: CASSIQGRDYGYTF. Written as DNA, the CDR3 is TGTGCCAGCAGTATACAGGGTCGGGACTATGGCTACACCTTC.

The chain is built from TRBV5-8 and TRBJ2-1; D unclear. The CDR3 is 16 residues long. Trimming pared 4 bases from V and 0 bases from J, leaving 14 bases between. Germline CDR1 reads SGHTS; CDR2 reads YDEGEE. The CDR3 spells CASSRPDSSSYNEQFF. The CDR3 DNA reads TGTGCCAGCAGCCGGCCCGACTCGAGCTCCTACAATGAGCAGTTCTTC.

The chain links TRBV2 to TRBJ1-2, with 8 bases that match TRBD1. Trimming took 3 bases from V and 8 from J; bases not matched to a gene: 8. Germline assignment: CDR1 SNHLY and CDR2 FYNNEI. This CDR3 contains 14 residues. DNA for the CDR3: TGTGCCAGCAGTGAGGCGGACAGGGTTTTAGGCTACACCTTC. Protein: CASSEADRVLGYTF.

V is TRBV7-8 and J is TRBJ2-7; D unclear. The CDR3 consists of 10 residues. Germline V gives CDR1 SGHVS, CDR2 FQNEAQ. The V end lost 8 bases, the J end lost 6 bases, and 8 bases lay between the germline ends. The DNA of the CDR3 is TGTGCCAGCGGAGCCGCCGAGCAGTACTTC. Translating gives CASGAAEQYF.

J is TRBJ2-1 and V is TRBV27; 9 bases align to TRBD1. With V trimmed by 5 bases and J by 12 bases, 11 bases remained unmatched. Per germline, CDR1 MNHEY and CDR2 SMNVEV (reference sequence). The CDR3 sequence is 14 residues long. Here the CDR3 reads CASSPGTGSVGQFF. The CDR3 DNA reads as TGTGCCAGCAGTCCGGGGACAGGGAGCGTTGGGCAGTTCTTC.

V usage is TRBV13 and J usage is TRBJ1-2, with 7 bases matching TRBD1. The V gene's germline CDR1 is PRHDT and CDR2 FYEKMQ (reference sequence). The CDR3 is 14 amino acids. V lost 5 bases and J lost 9; bases outside the gene matches: 12. CDR3 bases: TGTGCCAGCAGCCCCAGACAGGGTCGTCTTAGCTACACCTTC. As protein: CASSPRQGRLSYTF.

CDR3 protein: CASSSEVYGYTF. DNA of the CDR3: TGTGCCAGCAGCTCGGAGGTCTATGGCTACACCTTC. The genes are TRBV5-4 and TRBJ1-2; no clear D. With 3 bases removed from V and 4 bases from J, the gap between germline ends came to 7 bases. Germline CDR1 reads SGHNT; CDR2 reads YYREEE (reference sequence). The CDR3 loop spans 12 amino acids.

The rearrangement links TRBV3-1 (or the pseudogene TRBV3-2) to TRBJ1-2, with 8 positions matching TRBD1. The V and J ends lost 4 bases and 10 bases, in that order; junction bases with no gene match: 14. Germline assignment: CDR1 LGHDT and CDR2 YNNKEL (reference sequence). The CDR3 is 15 residues long. The CDR3 bases are TGTGCCAGCAGCCTCGGGACAGGTCTGTTGGGGGTCTACACCTTC. This sequence encodes CASSLGTGLLGVYTF.

Worth noting for this clone: This CDR3 is also generated by other DNA sequences in the sample. The V and J genes are TRBV6-4 and TRBJ2-3, with 10 bases that match TRBD2. In germline, CDR1 is MRHNA, CDR2 SNTAGT. J was trimmed by 2 bases and V by 4 bases; bases with no gene match: 3. CDR3 length: 15 amino acids. The CDR3: CASSASGGATDTQYF. The CDR3 coding sequence is TGTGCCAGCAGTGCGAGCGGGGGGGCCACAGATACGCAGTATTTT.

The rearrangement joins TRBV5-6 to TRBJ1-1; 9 bases agree with TRBD1. Germline V gives CDR1 SGHDT, CDR2 YYEEEE. CDR3 length: 14 amino acids. V was clipped by 1 base and J by 5 bases; unmatched bases: 3. The CDR3 nucleotides are TGTGCCAGCAGCTTGACAGGGGGCTTGACTGAAGCTTTCTTT. This encodes CASSLTGGLTEAFF.